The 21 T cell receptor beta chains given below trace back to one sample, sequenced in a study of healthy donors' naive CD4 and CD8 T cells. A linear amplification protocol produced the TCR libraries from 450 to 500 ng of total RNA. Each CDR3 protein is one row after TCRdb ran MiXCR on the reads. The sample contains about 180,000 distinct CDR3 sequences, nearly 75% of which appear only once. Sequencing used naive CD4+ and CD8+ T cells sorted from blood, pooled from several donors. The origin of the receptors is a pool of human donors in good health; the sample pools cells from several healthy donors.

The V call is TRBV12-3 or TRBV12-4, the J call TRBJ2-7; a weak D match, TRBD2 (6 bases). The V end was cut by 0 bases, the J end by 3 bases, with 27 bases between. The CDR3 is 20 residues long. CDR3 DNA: TGTGCCAGCAGTTTAGCAGCAAAAACCTTCGGGAGTAGTTTAGTCTACGAGCAGTACTTC. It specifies CASSLAAKTFGSSLVYEQYF.

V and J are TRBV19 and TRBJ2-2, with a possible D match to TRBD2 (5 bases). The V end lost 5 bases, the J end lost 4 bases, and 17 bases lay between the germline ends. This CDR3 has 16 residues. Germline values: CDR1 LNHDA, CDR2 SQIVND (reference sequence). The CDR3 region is CASSSPGGPSTGELFF. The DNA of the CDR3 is TGTGCCAGTAGTTCTCCTGGCGGGCCGAGCACCGGGGAGCTGTTTTTT.

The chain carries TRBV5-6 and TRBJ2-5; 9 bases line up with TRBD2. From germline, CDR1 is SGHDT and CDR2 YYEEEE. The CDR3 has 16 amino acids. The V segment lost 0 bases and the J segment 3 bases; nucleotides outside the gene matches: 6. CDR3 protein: CASSLVVAGVEETQYF. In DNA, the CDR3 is TGTGCCAGCAGCTTGGTTGTAGCGGGGGTTGAAGAGACCCAGTACTTC.

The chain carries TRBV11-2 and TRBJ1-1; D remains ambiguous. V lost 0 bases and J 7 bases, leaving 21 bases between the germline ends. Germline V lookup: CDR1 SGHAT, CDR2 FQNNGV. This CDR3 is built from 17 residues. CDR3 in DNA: TGTGCCAGCAGCTTAGAACACGGGCCCCCGCCCGGGGATGAAGCTTTCTTT. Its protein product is CASSLEHGPPPGDEAFF.

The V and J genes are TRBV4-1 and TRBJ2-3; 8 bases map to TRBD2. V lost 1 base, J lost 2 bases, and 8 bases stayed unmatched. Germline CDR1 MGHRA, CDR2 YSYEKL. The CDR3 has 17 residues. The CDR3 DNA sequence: TGCGCCAGCAGCCAAGCCCCTACGGGAGGGCCCACAGATACGCAGTATTTT. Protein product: CASSQAPTGGPTDTQYF.

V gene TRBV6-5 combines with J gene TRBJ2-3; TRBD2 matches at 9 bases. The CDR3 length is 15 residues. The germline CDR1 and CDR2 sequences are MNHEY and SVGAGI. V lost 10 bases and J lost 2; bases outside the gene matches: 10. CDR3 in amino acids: CATGVTSGFTDTQYF. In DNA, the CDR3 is TGTGCCACTGGAGTGACTAGCGGTTTCACAGATACGCAGTATTTT.

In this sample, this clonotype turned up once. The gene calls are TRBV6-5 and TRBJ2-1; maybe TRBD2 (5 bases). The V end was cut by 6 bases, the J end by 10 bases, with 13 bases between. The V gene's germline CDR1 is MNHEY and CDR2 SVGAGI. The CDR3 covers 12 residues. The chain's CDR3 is CASSGRDSEQFF. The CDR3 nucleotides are TGTGCCAGCAGCGGCCGGGATAGCGAGCAGTTCTTC.

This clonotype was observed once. The CDR3 DNA is TGTGCCAGTAGTATCTCGGGGTACGGGGCCAACGTCCTGACTTTC. It yields the protein CASSISGYGANVLTF. The chain uses TRBV19 and TRBJ2-6; perhaps TRBD2 as D (5 bases). V was trimmed by 3 bases and J by 4 bases, leaving 10 bases between them. The CDR3 consists of 15 residues. Germline-derived CDR1 and CDR2 are LNHDA and SQIVND (reference sequence).

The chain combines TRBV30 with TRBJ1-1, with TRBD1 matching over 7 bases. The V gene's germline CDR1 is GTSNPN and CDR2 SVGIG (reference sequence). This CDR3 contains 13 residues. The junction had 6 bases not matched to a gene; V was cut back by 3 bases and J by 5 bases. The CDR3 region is CAWSADRDTEAFF. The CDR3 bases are TGTGCCTGGAGCGCAGACAGGGATACTGAAGCTTTCTTT.

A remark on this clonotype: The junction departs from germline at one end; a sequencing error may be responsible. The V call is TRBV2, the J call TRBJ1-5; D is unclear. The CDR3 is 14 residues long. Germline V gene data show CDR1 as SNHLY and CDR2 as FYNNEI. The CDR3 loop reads CTSRLSGYDQPQHF. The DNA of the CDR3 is TGTACCAGCAGATTGTCGGGTTATGATCAGCCCCAGCATTTT.

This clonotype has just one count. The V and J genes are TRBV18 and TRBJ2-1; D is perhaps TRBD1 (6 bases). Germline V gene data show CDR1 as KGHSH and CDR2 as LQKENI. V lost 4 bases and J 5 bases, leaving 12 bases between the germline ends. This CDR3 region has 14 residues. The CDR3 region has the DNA TGTGCCAGCTCACACTCGACAGGAGACAATGAGCAGTTCTTC. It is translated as CASSHSTGDNEQFF.

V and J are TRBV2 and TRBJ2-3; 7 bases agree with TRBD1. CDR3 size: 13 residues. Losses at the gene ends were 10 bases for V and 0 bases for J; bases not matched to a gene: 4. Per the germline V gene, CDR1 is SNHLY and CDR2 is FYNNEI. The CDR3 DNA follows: TGTGCCATAACAGGGGCTAGCACAGATACGCAGTATTTT. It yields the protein CAITGASTDTQYF.

The CDR3 bases are TGTGCCACCAGTACTGGACACGTGTTGAACACTGAAGCTTTCTTT. Translation gives CATSTGHVLNTEAFF. The J gene is TRBJ1-1, the V gene TRBV24-1; tentative D call: TRBD1 (5 bases). V lost 6 bases, J lost 0 bases, and 13 bases lay in between. This CDR3 spans 15 amino acids. The germline CDR1 and CDR2 sequences are KGHDR and SFDVKD.

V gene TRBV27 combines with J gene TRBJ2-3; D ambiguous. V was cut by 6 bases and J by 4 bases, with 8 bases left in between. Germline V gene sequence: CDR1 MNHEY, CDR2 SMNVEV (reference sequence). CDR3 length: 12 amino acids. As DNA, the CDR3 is TGTGCCAGCAGCCACTCATCAGATACGCAGTATTTT. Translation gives CASSHSSDTQYF.

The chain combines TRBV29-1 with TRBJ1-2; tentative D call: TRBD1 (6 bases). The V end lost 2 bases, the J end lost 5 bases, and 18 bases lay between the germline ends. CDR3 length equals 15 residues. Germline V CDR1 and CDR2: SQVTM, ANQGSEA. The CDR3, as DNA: TGCAGCGTTGAATCGGACAGCCTGTATTTTTATGGCTACACCTTC. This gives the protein CSVESDSLYFYGYTF.

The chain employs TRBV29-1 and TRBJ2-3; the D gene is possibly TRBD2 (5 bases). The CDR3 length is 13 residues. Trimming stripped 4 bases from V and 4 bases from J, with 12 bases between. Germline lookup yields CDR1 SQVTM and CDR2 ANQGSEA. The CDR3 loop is CSVAGGGADTQYF. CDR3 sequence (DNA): TGCAGCGTTGCAGGAGGTGGGGCAGATACGCAGTATTTT.

CDR3 in amino acids: CASSPGTVEYEQYF. The CDR3 region has the DNA TGTGCCAGCTCACCAGGGACGGTAGAATACGAGCAGTACTTC. The chain couples TRBV18 to TRBJ2-7, with D tentatively TRBD1 or TRBD2 (5 bases each). Germline lookup yields CDR1 KGHSH and CDR2 LQKENI. Trimming shortened V by 2 bases and J by 4 bases, and 12 bases separated the two germline ends. The CDR3 is made up of 14 amino acids.

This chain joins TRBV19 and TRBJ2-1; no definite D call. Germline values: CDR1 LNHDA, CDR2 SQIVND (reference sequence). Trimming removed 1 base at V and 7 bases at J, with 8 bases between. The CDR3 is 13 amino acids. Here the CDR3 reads CASSIATENEQFF. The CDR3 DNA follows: TGTGCCAGTAGTATAGCTACCGAAAATGAGCAGTTCTTC.

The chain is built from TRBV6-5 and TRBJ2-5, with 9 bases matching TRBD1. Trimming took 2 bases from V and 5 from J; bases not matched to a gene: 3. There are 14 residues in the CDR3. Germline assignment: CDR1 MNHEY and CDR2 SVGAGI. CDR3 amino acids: CASSYLGQGETQYF. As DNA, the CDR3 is TGTGCCAGCAGTTACCTTGGACAGGGGGAGACCCAGTACTTC.

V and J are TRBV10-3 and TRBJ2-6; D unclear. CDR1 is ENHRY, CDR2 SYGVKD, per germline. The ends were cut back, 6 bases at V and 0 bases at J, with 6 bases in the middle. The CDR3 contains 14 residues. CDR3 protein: CAIRGASGANVLTF. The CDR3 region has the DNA TGTGCCATCAGGGGTGCCTCTGGGGCCAACGTCCTGACTTTC.

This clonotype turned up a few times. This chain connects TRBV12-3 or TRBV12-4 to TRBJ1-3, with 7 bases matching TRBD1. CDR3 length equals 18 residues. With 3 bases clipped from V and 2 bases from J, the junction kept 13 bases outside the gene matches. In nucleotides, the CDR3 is TGTGCCAGCAGTTTCTTCTCCGCCGGGACAGAGGCTGGAAACACCATATATTTT. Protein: CASSFFSAGTEAGNTIYF.